This T cell receptor beta chain was sequenced during a study of shared clonotypes between healthy human individuals. About the study: Donors were a couple of women and three men aged 18 to 49. CD8 memory received one plate per donor, CD8 naive two, CD4 memory three and CD4 naive three. Study-wide points: Incomplete sequencing of sorted subsets was indicated by rarefaction despite large depth.

Once extracted for a subset, genomic DNA was divided evenly among several immunoSEQ plates. The protocol was immunoSEQ multiplex PCR, while the TCRdb copy is restricted to in-frame clones and leaves out a portion. Of about 1.4 million clones in the sample, over 95% are singletons; the top ten hold about 1%. This clone was detected only a few times. Antigen unknown. V was cut by 3 bases and J by 12 bases, with 15 bases left in between. The CDR3 has 13 amino acids. Germline V gene lookup returns CDR1 SGHVS and CDR2 FQNEAQ. The receptor was derived from a man aged 25 to 40 in good health. The sequenced sample consisted of naive CD4+ T cells sorted from blood. Sample subset: CD45RA+ positively selected. This chain joins TRBV7-8 and TRBJ2-1; the D gene is possibly TRBD1 (5 bases). CDR3: CASSFPDGRAQFF. The CDR3 nucleotides read TGTGCCAGCAGCTTCCCCGACGGCAGGGCGCAGTTCTTC.